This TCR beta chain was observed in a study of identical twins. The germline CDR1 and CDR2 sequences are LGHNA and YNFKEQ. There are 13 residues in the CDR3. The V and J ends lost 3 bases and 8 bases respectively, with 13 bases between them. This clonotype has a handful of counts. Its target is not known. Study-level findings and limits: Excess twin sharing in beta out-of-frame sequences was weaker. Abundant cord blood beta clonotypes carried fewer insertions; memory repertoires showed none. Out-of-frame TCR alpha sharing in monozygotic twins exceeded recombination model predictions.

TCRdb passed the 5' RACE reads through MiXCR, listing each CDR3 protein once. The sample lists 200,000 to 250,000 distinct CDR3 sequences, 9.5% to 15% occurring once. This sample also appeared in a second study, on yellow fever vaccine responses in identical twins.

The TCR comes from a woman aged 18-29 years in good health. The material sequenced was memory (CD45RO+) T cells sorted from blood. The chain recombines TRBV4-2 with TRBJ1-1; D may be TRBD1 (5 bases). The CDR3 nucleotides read TGTGCCAGCAGCCAGAGCCTGGGGACGGAAGCTTTCTTT. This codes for CASSQSLGTEAFF.